The rows below give T cell receptor beta chains drawn from one sample of a study of blood T cell repertoires in COVID-19. Measured with immunoSEQ multiplex PCR; TCRdb has only the in-frame clones, and not every one. The sample lists hundreds of thousands of clones; approximately 90% were seen once. Sequencing used peripheral blood. All receptors come from a man in his fifties with acute or convalescent COVID-19. Both conserved end residues are part of each CDR3. D genes are given only for firm matches. Clone sizes are given selectively: once, few, many, or a class where the clone is expanded.

TRBV6-1	.	TRBD1	TRBJ1-2	TGTGCCAGCAGTGACCCGGGGACAGGGAACTATGGCTACACCTTC	CASSDPGTGNYGYTF
TRBV18	.	.	TRBJ1-2	TGTGCCAGCTCACCGGCATCCACGGGCTATGGCTACACCTTC	CASSPASTGYGYTF
TRBV19	.	.	TRBJ2-7	TGTGCCAGTAGACTCAGGGGTGCGAGCTCCTACGAGCAGTACTTC	CASRLRGASSYEQYF
TRBV6-6	.	TRBD1	TRBJ2-3	TGTGCCAGCGAACGTACAGGGGGTAAGACAGATACGCAGTATTTT	CASERTGGKTDTQYF
TRBV19	.	.	TRBJ1-3	TGTGCCAGTAGTATATTCGCGACAGTCAGTGGAAACACCATATATTTT	CASSIFATVSGNTIYF
TRBV19	.	.	TRBJ2-7	TGTGCCAGTAGTATTAGCCTTCCCTACGAGCAGTACTTC	CASSISLPYEQYF
TRBV5-7	.	TRBD1	TRBJ2-1	TGTGCCAGCAGCTTGGGGTCAGGGGGCCCCTACAATGAGCAGTTCTTC	CASSLGSGGPYNEQFF
TRBV21-1	.	.	TRBJ2-7	TGTGCCAGCAATTCCGACGAGCAGTACTTC	CASNSDEQYF
TRBV2	.	.	TRBJ2-1	TGTGCCAGCAGTCCCAAAAGGGGGAATGAGCAGTTCTTC	CASSPKRGNEQFF
TRBV30	.	.	TRBJ1-6	TGTGCCTGGAGTCGGGGGGATAATTCACCCCTCCACTTT	CAWSRGDNSPLHF
TRBV5-6	.	TRBD1	TRBJ1-4	TGTGCCAGCACCGGACAGGGAGAGGAAAAACTGTTTTTT	CASTGQGEEKLFF
TRBV29-1	few	TRBD1	TRBJ2-3	TGCAGCGATACCGGGACAGGACGCGATACGCAGTATTTT	CSDTGTGRDTQYF
TRBV15	.	TRBD1	TRBJ1-2	TGTGCCACCAGCAGAGATCTCGGGACAGATTTTAACTATGGCTACACCTTC	CATSRDLGTDFNYGYTF
TRBV5-1	.	TRBD1	TRBJ2-7	TGCGCCAGCAGCTCCGGACAGGAGGCTTCCTACGAGCAGTACTTC	CASSSGQEASYEQYF
TRBV5-5	.	.	TRBJ1-6	TGTGCCAGCAGCCCCGGGGGGGGAAGAGGTTCACCCCTCCACTTT	CASSPGGGRGSPLHF